The 20 T cell receptor beta chains below were found in one sample sequenced in a study of T-cell reconstitution after alpha-beta-depleted transplantation in children. During its preparation, the TCRbeta library received unique molecular identifiers. TCRdb ran MiXCR on the PCR reads and lists one entry per CDR3 protein. The sample includes some 300,000 distinct CDR3 sequences, about 9.5% seen only once; the top ten take less than 9%. The source was PBMCs, collected before TCRalphabeta/CD19-depleted stem cell transplant. These receptors originate from a boy younger than two with acute myeloid leukemia, due to receive a stem cell transplant.

This clonotype has ten or more counts. The chain recombines TRBV7-6 with TRBJ1-2; D perhaps matches TRBD1 (6 bases). This CDR3 contains 14 residues. Germline V CDR1 and CDR2: SGHVS, FNYEAQ. V dropped 5 bases and J dropped 8 bases, with 18 bases sitting between them. CDR3 in DNA: TGTGCCAGCAGCCCAACGGACAGTTGGGGAGGCTACACCTTC. Translated: CASSPTDSWGGYTF.

This clonotype was counted at least ten times. The V gene is TRBV10-3, the J gene TRBJ2-7; 11 nucleotides align to TRBD1. V was pared by 6 bases and J by 5 bases, with 3 bases of the junction left unmatched. The CDR3 totals 13 residues. The germline V gene encodes CDR1 ENHRY and CDR2 SYGVKD. The CDR3: CAIRGTGGDEQYF. CDR3 nucleotide sequence: TGTGCCATCAGAGGGACAGGGGGGGACGAGCAGTACTTC.

On this clonotype itself: Being one base from a much bigger clone, this may be a read error. This chain uses TRBV24-1 with TRBJ2-3; 9 bases line up with TRBD1. The CDR3 extends over 15 amino acids. The germline V gene encodes CDR1 KGHDR and CDR2 SFDVKD. This chain's CDR3 is CATRDFGTGWNTQYF. The CDR3 coding sequence is TGTGCCACCAGAGATTTTGGGACAGGGTGGAATACGCAGTATTTT.

This clonotype was recorded at least ten times. This rearrangement joins TRBV6-2 or TRBV6-3 to TRBJ1-6; 8 bases fit TRBD1. The J segment lost 3 bases and the V segment lost 5 bases, leaving 3 bases of the junction unmatched. The length of the CDR3 is 15 residues. CDR1 and CDR2 (germline): MNHEY, SVGEGT. The CDR3 loop reads CASSRQGFYNSPLHF. In DNA form, the CDR3 reads TGTGCCAGCAGTCGACAGGGGTTCTATAATTCACCCCTCCACTTT.

This clonotype appeared many times. The rearrangement uses TRBV21-1 and TRBJ1-1; TRBD1, as called in the table, went unchecked against the DNA. TRBV21-1 is a pseudogene locus. CDR3 size: 14 residues. DNA of the CDR3: TGTGCCAGCAGCAAAGAGGGGGGGCGAGAGTATGCTTTCTTT. Residues: CASSKEGGREYAFF.

This clonotype was observed at least ten times. This chain joins TRBV12-3 or TRBV12-4 and TRBJ1-3, with 8 nucleotides matching TRBD1. With 2 bases clipped from V and 0 bases from J, the junction kept 3 bases outside the gene matches. The CDR3 is 16 residues long. The CDR3 is CASSLPDRGSGNTIYF. The CDR3 DNA sequence: TGTGCCAGCAGTTTACCCGACAGGGGCTCTGGAAACACCATATATTTT.

This clonotype was found many times. The rearrangement uses TRBV28 and TRBJ1-3; TRBD1 aligns across 9 bases. Germline CDR1 and CDR2: MDHEN and SYDVKM. This CDR3 is built from 18 residues. Trimming took 3 bases from V and 1 from J; bases not matched to a gene: 10. Here the CDR3 DNA reads TGTGCCAGCAGTTTGTGGGGACAGGGACCGAAATCTGGAAACACCATATATTTT. Protein: CASSLWGQGPKSGNTIYF.

The chain carries TRBV18 and TRBJ2-7; D call uncertain. The CDR3 is made up of 11 amino acids. Trimming pared 5 bases from V and 5 bases from J, leaving 7 bases between. Germline CDR1 KGHSH, CDR2 LQKENI. The CDR3 DNA is TGTGCCAGCTCAAAACAGAACGAGCAGTACTTC. Protein sequence: CASSKQNEQYF.

The genes are TRBV19 and TRBJ1-2; 8 nucleotides agree with TRBD1. V was pared by 6 bases and J by 3 bases, with 9 bases of the junction left unmatched. This CDR3 comprises 15 residues. Per germline, CDR1 LNHDA and CDR2 SQIVND (reference sequence). CDR3 DNA sequence: TGTGCCAGTAGAGAAGACAGGGGTTTCGACTATGGCTACACCTTC. Translating gives CASREDRGFDYGYTF.

This clonotype showed up many times. CDR3: CASTGGGRYGEQFF. DNA of the CDR3: TGTGCCAGCACCGGAGGGGGGAGGTACGGGGAGCAGTTCTTC. V gene TRBV28 combines with J gene TRBJ2-1, with D perhaps assigned TRBD1 or TRBD2 (6 bases each). Germline CDR1 reads MDHEN; CDR2 reads SYDVKM. CDR3 length: 14 residues. Trimming took 7 bases from V and 10 from J, leaving 20 bases between them.

This chain joins TRBV12-3 or TRBV12-4 and TRBJ2-1; TRBD1 matches 9 bases. V lost 4 bases and J lost 10; bases outside the gene matches: 11. This CDR3 comprises 15 residues. The CDR3 protein is CASSSRRDRVREQFF. The CDR3 nucleotides read TGTGCCAGCAGTTCCCGCCGGGACAGGGTCAGGGAGCAGTTCTTC.

This clonotype was counted between two and nine times. The chain employs TRBV2 and TRBJ2-1; no clear D. Per the germline V gene, CDR1 is SNHLY and CDR2 is FYNNEI. Trimming took 3 bases from V and 0 from J, leaving 9 bases between them. The CDR3 has 15 amino acids. The CDR3 here is CASSEDGSSYNEQFF. The CDR3 DNA reads as TGTGCCAGCAGTGAGGACGGTAGCTCCTACAATGAGCAGTTCTTC.

The V gene is TRBV24-1, the J gene TRBJ2-7; TRBD1 agrees at 9 bases. The V gene's germline CDR1 is KGHDR and CDR2 SFDVKD. V dropped 0 bases and J dropped 5; count of bases not matched to a gene: 1. The CDR3 loop spans 14 amino acids. The CDR3 nucleotides are TGTGCCACCAGTGATTTGGACAGGGGGGACGAGCAGTACTTC. This gives the protein CATSDLDRGDEQYF.

This clonotype was picked up a small number of times. This sequence joins TRBV6-1 and TRBJ2-7; TRBD2 aligns across 11 bases. From germline, CDR1 is MNHNS and CDR2 SASEGT. The CDR3 sequence is 14 residues long. Trimming at V came to 7 bases and at J to 6 bases, leaving 8 bases not matched to a gene. The CDR3 loop reads CASILSGGAAEQYF. As DNA, the CDR3 is TGTGCCAGCATCCTTAGCGGGGGGGCGGCCGAGCAGTACTTC.

This clonotype was recorded many times. This sequence joins TRBV7-6 and TRBJ2-7, with D possibly matching TRBD1 (5 bases). The CDR3 spans 13 residues. Trimming shortened V by 0 bases and J by 7 bases, and 10 bases separated the two germline ends. CDR1 and CDR2 (germline): SGHVS, FNYEAQ. The CDR3 DNA sequence: TGTGCCAGCAGCTTAGCCCGACCAGGGGAGCAGTACTTC. This codes for CASSLARPGEQYF.

This clonotype occurred many times. The rearrangement joins TRBV28 to TRBJ2-5, with TRBD1 matching 7 bases. The length of the CDR3 is 16 residues. J lost 1 base, V lost 3 bases, and 8 bases had no gene match. Germline lookup yields CDR1 MDHEN and CDR2 SYDVKM. CDR3 amino acids: CASSFLPGQPQETQYF. In DNA, the CDR3 is TGTGCCAGCAGTTTTTTACCGGGACAGCCCCAAGAGACCCAGTACTTC.

Concerning this clonotype: A much larger clone lies one base from this, so it may be a read error. The genes are TRBV4-3 and TRBJ2-7, with D perhaps matching TRBD1 (5 bases). The germline CDR1 and CDR2 sequences are LGHNA and YSLEER. The CDR3 runs to 16 residues. Trimming removed 3 bases at V and 4 bases at J, with 19 bases between. The CDR3 sequence: CASSHDVPGYGYEQYF. CDR3 bases: TGCGCCAGCAGCCACGACGTACCAGGGTATGGTTACGAGCAGTACTTC.

Note on this clonotype: A much larger clone differs by one base, so this may be a read error. CDR3 bases: TGCGCCAGCAGTGCAGCTTTCAATGACCAGTTCTTC. It translates to CASSAAFNDQFF. This rearrangement joins TRBV10-2 to TRBJ2-1; unclear D gene. Germline lookup yields CDR1 WSHSY and CDR2 SAAADI. The CDR3 covers 12 residues.

This clonotype was recorded at least ten times. The chain couples TRBV29-1 to TRBJ1-6; D possibly corresponds to TRBD1 (5 bases). CDR3 length: 19 amino acids. The germline V gene encodes CDR1 SQVTM and CDR2 ANQGSEA. The germline V and J ends were trimmed by 0 bases and 2 bases, with 20 bases remaining between them. CDR3 residues: CSVEEGAGGAGAYNSPLHF. In DNA form, the CDR3 reads TGCAGCGTTGAAGAAGGAGCGGGCGGGGCGGGCGCCTATAATTCACCCCTCCACTTT.

This clonotype was counted many times. The chain couples TRBV28 to TRBJ1-2; TRBD1 might be the D (6 bases). This CDR3 is built from 14 residues. Germline V lookup: CDR1 MDHEN, CDR2 SYDVKM. CDR3 coding DNA: TGTGCGGGATCTCCACAGGGAAGGGGGGATGGCTACACCTTC. The encoded protein is CAGSPQGRGDGYTF.